The subject of this entry is one T cell receptor (beta chain). The data derive from a study of blood T cell repertoires in COVID-19. Sequencing was performed with immunoSEQ multiplex PCR; in TCRdb, only in-frame clones are kept and a portion is missing. In the table there are about 180,000 clones, more than 70% of which are singletons. The CDR3 contains 14 residues. CDR1 is SGHVS and CDR2 is FQNEAQ in the germline V gene. V was clipped by 4 bases and J by 6 bases, with 13 bases between them. The rearrangement links TRBV7-8 to TRBJ1-5; TRBD1 might be the D (6 bases). This TCR derives from a man in his forties who had recovered from COVID-19. What was sequenced was PBMCs or T cells enriched from blood (not recorded which). CDR3 nucleotides: TGTGCCAGCAGCTCCCGGGACAATCCTCAGCCCCAGCATTTT. The encoded protein is CASSSRDNPQPQHF.